This is a list of T cell receptor beta chains from one sample in a study of control samples from healthy donors and cancer patients. This table comes from immunoSEQ multiplex PCR, and its TCRdb copy is limited to in-frame clones, with some not included. The data contain some 200,000 clones, over 80% of them seen just once; the ten biggest clones take up about 1.5%. What was sequenced was blood. The receptors were gathered from a man between 18 and 35 years old in good health. The CDR3 runs from the conserved cysteine through the conserved F or W. The order of the fields is clone size, J gene, V gene, D gene, CDR3 protein, CDR3 DNA. The D gene is left open where the match is weak. Clone size is shown for a subset of rows, as once, few, many or a class of expanded clone.

NA TRBJ2-7 TRBV2 TRBD2 CASSPGLASYEQYF TGTGCCAGCAGTCCGGGACTAGCGTCCTACGAGCAGTACTTC
NA TRBJ1-3 TRBV5-5 NA CASSLEVPGYFSGNTIYF TGTGCCAGCAGCTTAGAGGTCCCCGGATATTTCTCTGGAAACACCATATATTTT
NA TRBJ1-1 TRBV20-1 NA CSANRNTEAFF TGCAGTGCTAACAGGAACACTGAAGCTTTCTTT
NA TRBJ1-1 TRBV2 NA CASRAQADTEAFF TGTGCCAGTAGGGCACAGGCGGACACTGAAGCTTTCTTT
NA TRBJ1-1 TRBV28 TRBD1 CASSLLYGGTVNTEAFF TGTGCCAGCAGTCTACTCTACGGAGGGACAGTTAACACTGAAGCTTTCTTT
NA TRBJ2-7 TRBV18 TRBD2 CASSLTGGVSYEQYF TGTGCCAGCTCACTGACCGGGGGGGTCTCCTACGAGCAGTACTTC
NA TRBJ1-2 TRBV5-5 NA CASSSVGSYLGGYTF TGTGCCAGCAGCTCTGTCGGCAGTTATCTGGGTGGCTACACCTTC
NA TRBJ2-7 TRBV5-6 TRBD1 CASSVFETGFSYEQYF TGTGCCAGCAGCGTGTTTGAGACAGGGTTCTCCTACGAGCAGTACTTC
few TRBJ1-3 TRBV19 NA CASSSRGASGNTIYF TGTGCCAGTAGTTCCCGGGGGGCCTCTGGAAACACCATATATTTT
NA TRBJ2-7 TRBV14 NA CASSQFGGNYEQYF TGTGCCAGCAGCCAGTTTGGGGGCAACTACGAGCAGTACTTC
NA TRBJ2-1 TRBV7-8 NA CASSLNTFGGSYNEQFF TGTGCCAGCAGCTTAAATACTTTCGGCGGCTCCTACAATGAGCAGTTCTTC
once TRBJ2-3 TRBV12-3/TRBV12-4 TRBD2 CASRLAGGDTQYF TGTGCCAGCAGATTAGCGGGGGGGGATACGCAGTATTTT
once TRBJ2-5 TRBV5-4 NA CASSLRLGDGETQYF TGTGCCAGCAGCTTGAGGTTGGGAGACGGAGAGACCCAGTACTTC
NA TRBJ1-5 TRBV24-1 NA CATSDSTQENQPQHF TGTGCCACCAGTGATTCAACACAGGAAAATCAGCCCCAGCATTTT
once TRBJ2-7 TRBV10-2 TRBD2 CASSKTYAGLAGGKDEQYF TGCGCCAGCAGTAAAACCTACGCCGGACTAGCGGGGGGTAAGGACGAGCAGTACTTC
once TRBJ2-7 TRBV3-1/TRBV3-2 NA CASSQAAVIYEQYF TGTGCCAGCAGCCAAGCAGCGGTTATCTACGAGCAGTACTTC
NA TRBJ1-2 TRBV9 NA CASSVAGNYGYTF TGTGCCAGCAGCGTAGCCGGGAACTATGGCTACACCTTC
NA TRBJ2-2 TRBV18 TRBD1 CASSRIQGADTGELFF TGTGCCAGCTCGCGAATACAGGGGGCCGACACCGGGGAGCTGTTTTTT
NA TRBJ2-2 TRBV10-3 NA CAISEALVELFF TGTGCCATCAGTGAAGCGCTTGTGGAGCTGTTTTTT
NA TRBJ1-5 TRBV28 NA CASGKTPQHF TGTGCCAGCGGAAAGACGCCCCAGCATTTT
NA TRBJ2-2 TRBV5-1 TRBD2 CASSLVLGLAGGNTGELFF TGCGCCAGCAGCTTGGTCCTGGGACTAGCGGGGGGGAACACCGGGGAGCTGTTTTTT
NA TRBJ1-6 TRBV2 TRBD1 CASSTDRGHSPLHF TGTGCCAGCAGTACCGACAGGGGGCATTCACCCCTCCACTTT
NA TRBJ2-7 TRBV3-1/TRBV3-2 TRBD1 CASSQWDRDAEQYF TGTGCCAGCAGCCAGTGGGACAGGGATGCGGAGCAGTACTTC
NA TRBJ2-7 TRBV5-4 TRBD2 CASSGGTSSYEQYF TGTGCCAGCAGTGGCGGGACTAGCTCCTACGAGCAGTACTTC
NA TRBJ2-3 TRBV2 NA CASTGHLSTDTQYF TGTGCCAGCACTGGACACCTTAGCACAGATACGCAGTATTTT
NA TRBJ2-7 TRBV2 NA CASSAGTGGEQYF TGTGCCAGCAGTGCCGGGACTGGAGGCGAGCAGTACTTC
once TRBJ1-2 TRBV28 NA CASSTQGQVGNTF TGTGCCAGCAGTACCCAAGGGCAGGTTGGTAACACCTTC
NA TRBJ1-1 TRBV9 NA CASSVRQGTEAFF TGTGCCAGCAGCGTACGTCAGGGAACTGAAGCTTTCTTT
NA TRBJ1-1 TRBV18 NA CASSPQAGVTEAFF TGTGCCAGCTCACCCCAGGCAGGGGTCACTGAAGCTTTCTTT
NA TRBJ1-1 TRBV15 NA CATIRPINTEAFF TGTGCCACCATAAGACCGATCAACACTGAAGCTTTCTTT
NA TRBJ2-2 TRBV10-3 TRBD1 CAISLTGTGAPGGELFF TGTGCCATCAGCCTAACCGGGACAGGGGCACCCGGCGGGGAGCTGTTTTTT
NA TRBJ1-3 TRBV24-1 NA CATSDTSRENTIYF TGTGCCACCAGTGATACCTCCAGGGAAAACACCATATATTTT
NA TRBJ1-2 TRBV5-1 TRBD1 CASSWDRRNYGYTF TGCGCCAGCAGCTGGGACAGGAGAAACTATGGCTACACCTTC
NA TRBJ2-3 TRBV29-1 TRBD1 CSVDRTGSADTQYF TGCAGCGTTGACCGGACAGGGTCTGCAGATACGCAGTATTTT